These 13 T cell receptor beta chains share one sample of origin, sequenced in a study of beta chain features in type 1 diabetes. The whole isolated RNA underwent reverse transcription, so sequencing captured expressed TCRB transcripts. Sequencing used immunoSEQ multiplex PCR; TCRdb keeps in-frame clones, though not all of them. This sample yields fewer than 550,000 clones, of which about 10% are seen a single time; around 0.05% belongs to the top ten. Sequences were obtained from naive CD4+ T cells from blood. The source is a woman in her late teens or twenties in good health.

The chain combines TRBV6-1 with TRBJ2-5; 7 bases fit TRBD1. CDR1 and CDR2 from the germline V gene are MNHNS and SASEGT. The trim removed 5 bases at V and 0 bases at J, leaving 3 bases unmatched. The CDR3 is 14 residues long. The CDR3 region is CASSSQGYQETQYF. DNA for the CDR3: TGTGCCAGCAGTTCACAGGGGTACCAAGAGACCCAGTACTTC.

The rearrangement uses TRBV11-2 and TRBJ2-7; D is unresolved. Germline CDR1 reads SGHAT; CDR2 reads FQNNGV. Trimming took off 6 bases at V and 2 bases at J, with 8 bases between the two ends. The CDR3 consists of 12 residues. CDR3 bases: TGTGCCAGCAGTCGGCAGACCTACGAGCAGTACTTC. Translation gives CASSRQTYEQYF.

This clone was found a few times. The chain carries TRBV7-9 and TRBJ2-7; D remains unclear. CDR1 is SEHNR, CDR2 FQNEAQ, per germline (reference sequence). CDR3 length: 14 amino acids. The ends were cut back, 1 base at V and 2 bases at J, with 9 bases in the middle. CDR3 nucleotides: TGTGCCAGCAGCTTAGTCGCAGGCACCTACGAGCAGTACTTC. The encoded protein is CASSLVAGTYEQYF.

The rearrangement uses TRBV9 and TRBJ2-1, with 8 bases that match TRBD1. V lost 3 bases and J lost 0; bases outside the gene matches: 2. Germline V gene lookup returns CDR1 SGDLS and CDR2 YYNGEE. The CDR3 has 15 residues. CDR3 sequence (DNA): TGTGCCAGCAGCGCCGACAGGGGCTCCTACAATGAGCAGTTCTTC. Translation gives CASSADRGSYNEQFF. Complete variable domain (other parts from reference TRBV9 and TRBJ2-1): DSGVTQTPKHLITATGQRVTLRCSPRSGDLSVYWYQQSLDQGLQFLIQYYNGEERAKGNILERFSAQQFPDLHSELNLSSLELGDSALYFCASSADRGSYNEQFFGPGTRLTVL.

This clone appeared many times. V and J are TRBV7-9 and TRBJ2-2; no definite D call. The length of the CDR3 is 11 residues. Germline lookup yields CDR1 SEHNR and CDR2 FQNEAQ (reference sequence). Trimming left V 2 bases short and J 9 bases short, with 4 bases between. Written as DNA, the CDR3 is TGTGCCAGCAGCTTACTCAGGGAGCTGTTTTTT. This encodes CASSLLRELFF.

This clone was detected a few times. The J gene is TRBJ2-7, the V gene TRBV7-6; the match to TRBD1 covers 7 bases. The junction had 4 bases not matched to a gene; V was cut back by 1 base and J by 1 base. Germline V lookup: CDR1 SGHVS, CDR2 FNYEAQ. The CDR3 is 15 amino acids. The CDR3 bases are TGTGCCAGCAGCTTAGATGGGACAGCGTCCTACGAGCAGTACTTC. This encodes CASSLDGTASYEQYF. Full variable domain (missing parts from reference TRBV7-6 and TRBJ2-7): GAGVSQSPRYKVTKRGQDVALRCDPISGHVSLYWYRQALGQGPEFLTYFNYEAQQDKSGLPNDRFSAERPEGSISTLTIQRTEQRDSAMYRCASSLDGTASYEQYFGPGTRLTVT.

In its sample, this clone was seen a few times. V gene TRBV4-3 combines with J gene TRBJ1-5; a possible D gene is TRBD1 (5 bases). V lost 6 bases to trimming and J lost 0 bases, with 9 bases between them. Looked up from germline, CDR1 is LGHNA and CDR2 is YSLEER. This CDR3 contains 14 residues. The CDR3 protein is CASSLQGSNQPQHF. CDR3 in DNA: TGCGCCAGCAGTCTCCAGGGTAGCAATCAGCCCCAGCATTTT.

The V gene is TRBV25-1, the J gene TRBJ2-1; a possible D gene is TRBD2 (6 bases). The ends were cut back, 7 bases at V and 9 bases at J, with 10 bases in the middle. The CDR3 sequence is 11 residues long. The V gene's germline CDR1 is MGHDK and CDR2 SYGVNS. CDR3 protein: CASTGVFEQFF. The CDR3, as DNA: TGTGCCAGCACGGGGGTTTTTGAGCAGTTCTTC.

Comments on this clone: One junction end disagrees with the germline gene, perhaps due to a read error. This chain uses TRBV5-1 with TRBJ1-2; D unclear. The CDR3 length is 11 residues. Germline V lookup: CDR1 SGHRS, CDR2 YFSETQ. CDR3 region: CASSLGDVTAF. The CDR3 nucleotides are TGCGCCAGCAGCTTGGGGGATGTCACCGCCTTC.

Notes on this clone: This specimen includes other DNA sequences encoding the same CDR3. The rearrangement links TRBV9 to TRBJ2-1; D gene uncertain. With 0 bases removed from V and 5 bases from J, the gap between germline ends came to 9 bases. The CDR3 is 14 residues long. Germline V CDR1 and CDR2: SGDLS, YYNGEE. The CDR3 nucleotides read TGTGCCAGCAGCGTAGTCTCTGGGAACAATGAGCAGTTCTTC. Protein: CASSVVSGNNEQFF.

This chain joins TRBV9 and TRBJ2-7; 13 bases fit TRBD2. This CDR3 region has 22 residues. Germline V gene lookup returns CDR1 SGDLS and CDR2 YYNGEE. V gave up 0 bases and J gave up 2 bases; unmatched junction bases: 20. CDR3 DNA sequence: TGTGCCAGCAGCGTAGCAGGTTGGTACGGACTAGCGGGAGTAATGGCTACCTACGAGCAGTACTTC. Translation: CASSVAGWYGLAGVMATYEQYF.

The chain has TRBV7-9 and TRBJ2-5, with TRBD1 identical over 8 bases. The CDR3 contains 13 residues. V trimming: 8 bases; J trimming: 1 base; junction bases outside the gene matches: 3. Per germline, CDR1 SEHNR and CDR2 FQNEAQ (reference sequence). This CDR3 is CASLDRGQETQYF. As DNA, the CDR3 is TGTGCCAGCTTAGACAGGGGCCAAGAGACCCAGTACTTC. The full variable domain, in which reference TRBV7-9 and TRBJ2-5 provide the parts outside the CDR3, is DTGVSQNPRHKITKRGQNVTFRCDPISEHNRLYWYRQTLGQGPEFLTYFQNEAQLEKSRLLSDRFSAERPKGSFSTLEIQRTEQGDSAMYLCASLDRGQETQYFGPGTRLLVL.

This clone was observed a handful of times. The gene calls are TRBV28 and TRBJ2-3; D uncertain. The CDR3 is 14 amino acids. The V end was cut by 7 bases, the J end by 6 bases, with 17 bases between. Germline V gives CDR1 MDHEN, CDR2 SYDVKM. The CDR3 is CASKPPGSIDTQYF. The CDR3 DNA follows: TGTGCCAGCAAACCCCCGGGTTCAATCGATACGCAGTATTTT. The variable domain in full, completed from reference TRBV28 and TRBJ2-3, reads DVKVTQSSRYLVKRTGEKVFLECVQDMDHENMFWYRQDPGLGLRLIYFSYDVKMKEKGDIPEGYSVSREKKERFSLILESASTNQTSMYLCASKPPGSIDTQYFGPGTRLTVL.